This note documents a single T cell receptor beta chain sequence. Its antigen is still unknown. Per-base quality was not reported, and no clone a single base away is much larger than it. Distinct nucleotide sequences in the sample also encode this CDR3. CDR1 SNHLY and CDR2 FYNNEI were looked up in the germline V gene. V is clipped by 4 bases and J by 5 bases, and the sequence between their germline boundaries is 5 bases long. The CDR3 starts with the cysteine, ends with the phenylalanine, and has 11 residues. Only the CDR3 region is kept as DNA, spanning 33 bases read in frame from base 1. Using the immunoSEQ assay, TCRB CDR3 regions were amplified from 1.5 to 2 micrograms of genomic DNA, or from all available DNA when less than that was on hand. The multiplex PCR relied on 60 forward primers for TCR V beta segments and 13 reverse primers for J beta segments. To estimate the number of reads per starting template, synthetic control templates were added to each sample at limiting dilution. Reads of 87 bp were generated by sequencing on the Illumina HiSeq System. Per the authors' processing: PCR and sequencing errors were removed by merging closely related sequences with a nearest neighbor algorithm. TCR overlap was defined as the percentage of unique tumor TCR beta sequences that were also found in the peripheral blood of the same patient. TCRdb took this table from immuneACCESS and kept in-frame rearrangements with V and J called. Such tables lack part of the clones; where checked against another copy, unresolved V genes explain under half of the gap, and the rest is unexplained. D and trimming come from the DNA, and the V and J calls and clone size come from that table. Here the sample has about 100,000 clones; 79% occur a single time. The ten largest clonotypes hold less than 7% of the sample.

To be selected, patients needed enough residual fresh-frozen tumor tissue and more than two years of available survival data. None of the glioblastoma patients carried an isocitrate dehydrogenase mutation, although molecular status otherwise varied. PBMC were collected before vaccination, two weeks after the third vaccination, and at tumor progression if tumor progression occurred. The Qiagen DNeasy Blood extraction Kit was used to extract genomic DNA. The data were obtained in a study of glioma-infiltrating T cells after dendritic cell vaccination listed by TCRdb under 2016. Background on the whole study: The cohort comprised about 15 glioblastoma patients from Phase I and II dendritic cell vaccination trials, 9 newly diagnosed and 6 with recurrent disease. Survival after dendritic cell vaccination was correlated with TCR sequencing metrics, including TIL content and tumor-blood repertoire overlap. The vaccine was prepared from monocyte-derived dendritic cells that were cultured for roughly seven days with IL-4 and GM-CSF and then pulsed overnight with autologous tumor lysate. In glioblastoma patients vaccinated with dendritic cells, deep sequencing of TCR beta CDR3 regions served to measure the amount of tumor-infiltrating lymphocytes and to compare repertoires between tumor and blood. Autologous tumor lysate-pulsed dendritic cell vaccination was administered to the patients between about 2002 and 2013. Each patient got three intradermal injections of the dendritic cell vaccine, spaced at biweekly intervals, in the arm below the axilla. On the study overall, not on this receptor specifically: The three-group TCR overlap response model was characterized as speculative, and prospective validation of the model was stated to be required. Longer time to progression and overall survival after dendritic cell vaccination were predicted by higher estimated pretreatment TIL content. TCR clonality showed no direct relationship with survival, which suggests that a diverse polyclonal response may be important. The cohort was small and heterogeneous, and full blood and tumor sets were available for few patients, with initial-recurrent tumor pairs available for even fewer patients.

The chain couples TRBV2 to TRBJ2-5; no confident D gene assignment can be made. Sequences were derived from blood, sampled before dendritic cell vaccination. The origin of this receptor is a human donor with glioblastoma. The DNA sequence is given as TGTGCCAGCAGTGGAGGCGAGACCCAGTACTTC. Its coded protein is CASSGGETQYF.